This T cell receptor beta chain was recovered during a study of cytomegalovirus exposure and HLA in healthy donors. The repertoire was sequenced with immunoSEQ multiplex PCR; TCRdb's copy has only in-frame clones and lacks some. Of approximately 170,000 clones listed, roughly 80% are singletons. The TCR was taken from a man younger than 45 in good health and CMV-seropositive. Sequencing input: PBMCs.

CDR3 DNA sequence: TGTGCCAGCAGCTTAGCCCTCGCAGATACGCAGTATTTT. This codes for CASSLALADTQYF. The chain links TRBV7-2 to TRBJ2-3; D is undetermined. The CDR3 loop spans 13 amino acids. The ends were cut back, 0 bases at V and 4 bases at J, with 5 bases in the middle. Germline V gives CDR1 SGHTA, CDR2 FQGNSA.